Each of the 2 T cell receptor beta chains below was sequenced from the same sample in a study of control samples from healthy donors and cancer patients. Generated by immunoSEQ multiplex PCR, the TCRdb table keeps only in-frame clones and is missing some. The top ten hold 13% of the sample, which has around 28,000 clones, approximately 91% seen once. The sequenced sample was PBMCs. These receptors came from a man aged 50-59 years with lung cancer.

The V call is TRBV7-2, the J call TRBJ2-4; maybe TRBD2 (5 bases). Germline CDR1 is SGHTA and CDR2 is FQGNSA. This CDR3 spans 14 amino acids. Trimming cost V 5 bases and J 0 bases, with 8 bases left between them. The CDR3: CASSQRGAKNIQYF. CDR3 in DNA: TGTGCCAGCAGCCAACGGGGAGCCAAAAACATTCAGTACTTC.

The rearrangement joins TRBV7-2 to TRBJ1-4; TRBD1 aligns across 8 bases. The CDR3 is 14 residues long. V gave up 5 bases and J gave up 8 bases; unmatched junction bases: 7. Germline CDR1 reads SGHTA; CDR2 reads FQGNSA. The CDR3 nucleotides are TGTGCCAGCAGCCAAGACAGGGGATTCGAAAAACTGTTTTTT. It encodes CASSQDRGFEKLFF.